These 22 T cell receptor beta chains originate from one sample sequenced in a study of CD8+ T cells in alopecia areata (dated by TCRdb to 2016 to 2018). Read against the paper, the sample's time point label means: baseline before oral tofacitinib. Libraries were constructed by the immunoSEQ multiplex PCR assay. For TCR sequencing, RNA was extracted from every sample and reverse transcribed into cDNA to serve as template. The source is immuneACCESS, and TCRdb retained only in-frame sequences with V and J called. Part of the clones is not carried over; for the studies checked, unresolved V genes explain less than half of this, and the remainder is unexplained. The sample table records roughly 250,000 clones; 67% of these occur just once. The leading ten clones occupy 1% to 1.5% of the sample. Sequencing used CD4+ T cells sorted from blood, obtained at week 0. The receptors were sampled from a human donor with alopecia areata.

The chain couples TRBV7-2 to TRBJ2-3, with unresolved D. The CDR3 runs 17 residues. Germline V CDR1 and CDR2: SGHTA, FQGNSA. Between the trimmed V and J ends, which lost 0 bases and 4 bases, there was a span of 17 bases. The CDR3 nucleotides are TGTGCCAGCAGCTTAGCCAGTCGGCCTGGTTGGGCAGATACGCAGTATTTT. This translates into CASSLASRPGWADTQYF. Full variable domain (remainder filled in from reference TRBV7-2 and TRBJ2-3): GAGVSQSPSNKVTEKGKDVELRCDPISGHTALYWYRQSLGQGLEFLIYFQGNSAPDKSGLPSDRFSAERTGGSVSTLTIQRTQQEDSAVYLCASSLASRPGWADTQYFGPGTRLTVL.

This rearrangement joins TRBV30 to TRBJ2-3; 8 nucleotides line up with TRBD2. The germline V gene has CDR1 GTSNPN and CDR2 SVGIG (reference sequence). J gave up 2 bases and V 1 base, and 5 bases lay outside the gene matches. CDR3 length: 15 amino acids. CDR3 nucleotides: TGTGCCTGGAGTGGCGGCGGGGGGATCACAGATACGCAGTATTTT. It yields the protein CAWSGGGGITDTQYF.

This rearrangement joins TRBV29-1 to TRBJ1-2, with 9 bases lining up with TRBD1. Germline V gives CDR1 SQVTM, CDR2 ANQGSEA. The CDR3 extends over 11 amino acids. V dropped 5 bases and J dropped 10; count of bases not matched to a gene: 5. CDR3 bases: TGCAGCGTTTCGGGACAGGGCCTCTACACCTTC. Translated, it gives CSVSGQGLYTF. Full variable domain (missing parts from reference TRBV29-1 and TRBJ1-2): SAVISQKPSRDICQRGTSLTIQCQVDSQVTMMFWYRQQPGQSLTLIATANQGSEATYESGFVIDKFPISRPNLTFSTLTVSNMSPEDSSIYLCSVSGQGLYTFGSGTRLTVV.

The V call is TRBV7-9, the J call TRBJ1-6; D is uncertain. This CDR3 has 13 amino acids. Germline CDR1 is SEHNR and CDR2 is FQNEAQ (reference sequence). The ends were cut back, 3 bases at V and 5 bases at J, with 5 bases in the middle. This CDR3 is CASSLVDNSPLHF. Written as DNA, the CDR3 is TGTGCCAGCAGCTTGGTAGATAATTCACCCCTCCACTTT.

In its sample, this clone was seen once. The genes are TRBV7-3 and TRBJ2-1; unclear D gene. The germline CDR1 and CDR2 sequences are SGHTA and FQGTGA. There are 14 residues in the CDR3. Trimming stripped 5 bases from V and 7 bases from J, with 15 bases between. CDR3 in DNA: TGTGCCAGCAGCACCAAAGGCCCTCTGAATGAGCAGTTCTTC. Amino acids: CASSTKGPLNEQFF.

This chain connects TRBV23-1 to TRBJ1-2; 9 nucleotides line up with TRBD1. TRBV23-1 is sorted into the ORF group, with uncertain function. The CDR3 has 16 amino acids. V shed 2 bases and J 3 bases; nucleotides not matched to a gene: 7. The chain's CDR3 is CASSQELQGADYGYTF. CDR3 bases: TGCGCCAGCAGTCAAGAGTTACAGGGGGCTGACTATGGCTACACCTTC.

A few counts support this clone. The same CDR3 can be traced to other DNA sequences in this sample. J is TRBJ2-2 and V is TRBV29-1, with no clear D. Germline CDR1 reads SQVTM; CDR2 reads ANQGSEA. V gave up 6 bases and J gave up 2 bases, with 4 bases separating them. This CDR3 region has 11 residues. Here the CDR3 reads CSVVNTGELFF. As DNA, the CDR3 is TGCAGCGTAGTTAACACCGGGGAGCTGTTTTTT.

V gene TRBV15 combines with J gene TRBJ2-6; D unresolved. The CDR3 covers 17 residues. The germline V and J ends were trimmed by 8 bases and 0 bases, with 17 bases remaining between them. CDR1 and CDR2 from the germline V gene are LNHNV and YYDKDF (reference sequence). CDR3 region: CATDRLGSGSGANVLTF. CDR3 sequence (DNA): TGTGCCACCGATCGTCTGGGGTCCGGCTCTGGGGCCAACGTCCTGACTTTC. Combining the CDR3 with reference TRBV15 and TRBJ2-6 gives the whole variable domain DAMVIQNPRYQVTQFGKPVTLSCSQTLNHNVMYWYQQKSSQAPKLLFHYYDKDFNNEADTPDNFQSRRPNTSFCFLDIRSPGLGDTAMYLCATDRLGSGSGANVLTFGAGSRLTVL.

This chain's CDR3 is CAWGRTGDYGYTF. The CDR3, as DNA: TGTGCCTGGGGCCGGACAGGGGACTATGGCTACACCTTC. The V gene is TRBV30, the J gene TRBJ1-2, with 9 bases lining up with TRBD1. The CDR3 sequence is 13 residues long. Germline V CDR1 and CDR2: GTSNPN, SVGIG (reference sequence). Trimming cost V 5 bases and J 3 bases; bases outside gene matches: 4.

V gene TRBV30 combines with J gene TRBJ1-1; 8 positions agree with TRBD1. With 5 bases clipped from V and 7 bases from J, the junction kept 3 bases outside the gene matches. This CDR3 is 11 amino acids long. CDR1 GTSNPN and CDR2 SVGIG come from the germline V gene (reference sequence). This CDR3 reads CAWAGQGEAFF. The CDR3 bases are TGTGCCTGGGCAGGACAGGGTGAAGCTTTCTTT.

This clone was detected only a few times. This chain joins TRBV29-1 and TRBJ2-1, with no clear D. The germline gives CDR1 SQVTM, CDR2 ANQGSEA. The ends were cut back, 4 bases at V and 0 bases at J, with 7 bases in the middle. The CDR3 extends over 13 amino acids. For the CDR3, the DNA is TGCAGCGTTGGGGCTAGCTCCTACAATGAGCAGTTCTTC. Protein: CSVGASSYNEQFF.

J is TRBJ1-6 and V is TRBV9; TRBD1 agrees at 10 bases. Per the germline V gene, CDR1 is SGDLS and CDR2 is YYNGEE. Unmatched junction bases numbered 0, after V lost 0 bases and J lost 6 bases. The CDR3 consists of 15 residues. Here the CDR3 DNA reads TGTGCCAGCAGCGTAGGGACAGGGGGTAATTCACCCCTCCACTTT. Its translation: CASSVGTGGNSPLHF.

With respect to this clone: Distinct nucleotide sequences in the sample also encode this CDR3. The chain's CDR3 is CASSPGAETQYF. CDR3 in DNA: TGTGCCAGCTCACCCGGGGCCGAGACCCAGTACTTC. The gene calls are TRBV18 and TRBJ2-5; either TRBD1 or TRBD2 may supply D (5 bases each). Trimming took off 3 bases at V and 5 bases at J, with 7 bases between the two ends. There are 12 residues in the CDR3. Germline V CDR1 and CDR2: KGHSH, LQKENI.

The chain employs TRBV10-3 and TRBJ2-7; TRBD2 aligns across 8 bases. Germline assignment: CDR1 ENHRY and CDR2 SYGVKD. This CDR3 region has 16 residues. V was clipped by 4 bases and J by 3 bases; unmatched bases: 11. The CDR3 is CAISGAGAGADYEQYF. CDR3 nucleotide sequence: TGTGCCATCAGTGGGGCCGGAGCGGGGGCTGACTACGAGCAGTACTTC.

The V call is TRBV4-2, the J call TRBJ2-3; D is unclear. The germline V and J ends were trimmed by 2 bases and 5 bases, with 11 bases remaining between them. The CDR3 is 14 residues long. Germline-derived CDR1 and CDR2 are LGHNA and YNFKEQ. This chain's CDR3 is CASSQTAWGDTQYF. The CDR3 coding sequence is TGTGCCAGCAGCCAAACGGCATGGGGAGATACGCAGTATTTT.

The chain recombines TRBV29-1 with TRBJ1-2; the match to TRBD1 covers 7 bases. CDR3 size: 13 residues. The V gene end was trimmed by 3 bases and the J gene end by 2 bases; junction bases not matched to a gene: 3. CDR1 is SQVTM, CDR2 ANQGSEA, per germline. In DNA, the CDR3 is TGCAGCGTTGAGGGACAGCGCAACTATGGCTACACCTTC. As protein: CSVEGQRNYGYTF.

This clone turned up a few times. The DNA for the CDR3 is TGTGCCAGCAGCTTGGTTGGGACAACCTTCACTGAAGCTTTCTTT. Protein: CASSLVGTTFTEAFF. The chain joins TRBV5-4 to TRBJ1-1, with D maybe TRBD1 (6 bases). The germline V gene has CDR1 SGHNT and CDR2 YYREEE (reference sequence). CDR3 length: 15 amino acids. Trimming took off 0 bases at V and 4 bases at J, with 13 bases between the two ends.

This chain connects TRBV4-2 to TRBJ2-7; D is unclear. CDR3 length equals 16 residues. In germline, CDR1 is LGHNA, CDR2 YNFKEQ. The V gene lost 3 bases and the J gene lost 2 bases, with 17 bases spanning the gap. CDR3 amino acids: CASSQDANTGAYEQYF. The CDR3 DNA follows: TGTGCCAGCAGCCAGGACGCTAATACCGGCGCCTACGAGCAGTACTTC.

The chain recombines TRBV14 with TRBJ2-1; D may be TRBD1 or TRBD2 (5 bases each). Per the germline V gene, CDR1 is SGHDN and CDR2 is FVKESK. The CDR3 has 14 amino acids. The V end lost 1 base, the J end lost 4 bases, and 8 bases lay between the germline ends. CDR3 protein: CASSQVGVYNEQFF. CDR3 bases: TGTGCCAGCAGCCAAGTGGGGGTATACAATGAGCAGTTCTTC.

This clone was detected only a few times. V and J are TRBV4-1 and TRBJ1-6, with D perhaps TRBD1 (5 bases). The CDR3 covers 14 residues. Germline assignment: CDR1 MGHRA and CDR2 YSYEKL. V lost 1 base, J lost 15 bases, and 16 bases lay in between. This chain's CDR3 is CASSQAGQGQGLHF. The CDR3 DNA follows: TGCGCCAGCAGCCAAGCCGGGCAGGGCCAGGGCCTCCACTTT.

The rearrangement links TRBV7-2 to TRBJ2-3; 10 nucleotides match TRBD2. The CDR3 is 16 amino acids. The V gene's germline CDR1 is SGHTA and CDR2 FQGNSA. Germline trimming cut 1 base from V and 3 bases from J; bases unmatched to any gene: 4. The CDR3 is CASSLVGTSETDTQYF. CDR3 DNA sequence: TGTGCCAGCAGCTTAGTTGGGACTAGCGAGACAGATACGCAGTATTTT.

This rearrangement joins TRBV29-1 to TRBJ1-1; D ambiguous. With 6 bases removed from V and 0 bases from J, the gap between germline ends came to 11 bases. The CDR3 loop spans 13 amino acids. CDR1 and CDR2 from the germline V gene are SQVTM and ANQGSEA. The CDR3: CSVLTLMNTEAFF. The CDR3 DNA reads TGCAGCGTACTTACACTGATGAACACTGAAGCTTTCTTT.